This T cell receptor (beta chain) was sequenced in a study of cytomegalovirus exposure and HLA in healthy donors (dated by TCRdb to between 2016 and 2019). Turning to the overall study: An earlier analysis of a few hundred of the donors reported about 280 Gb of sequence data and around 110 million unique TCR beta sequences obtained from approximately 180 million T cells. Every repertoire in the discovery cohort had been generated on one and the same sequencing platform. A later analysis re-analyzed previously published TCR beta repertoires from 660 or so donors and added high-resolution HLA genotyping to study TCR occurrence patterns. Genome-wide SNP genotypes for about 65% of the roughly 670 donors were used in a later genetic analysis, which treated that subset as a discovery cohort. The study aimed to test whether signatures of past pathogen exposure could be identified by cataloging public T cell receptors. To decide whether each TCR beta V gene segment behaved as functional or pseudogenic, an earlier analysis of approximately 600 of the donors relied on high-throughput TCR beta sequencing. The number of donors typed differed by locus, with about 629-640 for A, B, C, DRB1 and DQB1, around 500 for DQA1, approximately 570 for DPA1, and 472 for DPB1. The study combined high-throughput TCR immunosequencing, statistical association of individual TCRs with disease status, and machine learning to predict cytomegalovirus infection status. Rather than using new phenotypic data, the later analysis identified candidate immune exposures from TCR beta sequences and from how often those sequences occurred across donors. The T cell repertoires of around 670 subjects were profiled by immunosequencing and related to cytomegalovirus serostatus. HLA typing covered class I and class II loci at four-digit resolution. Along with the approximately 700-subject first cohort, a separate validation cohort of 120 different subjects was used. About five DR-DQ haplotypes were treated as single units for association and clustering because of strong linkage in the cohort. Donor age, sex, ethnicity and CMV serostatus were compiled alongside the repertoire data. An early release covering just under 650 HLA-typed donors comprised 250 to 350 gigabases of sequencing data and roughly 85 million unique TCR sequences. Of the roughly 410 genotyped donors, 65% to 90% were placed in the genetic ancestry cluster associated with self-reported Caucasian donors. Among 300 to 500 genotyped donors of the cohort, an average of around 220,000 unique TCR beta nucleotide sequences was sequenced per donor, of which about 18% were non-productive. Study-wide findings and limitations: In the study, about 150 TCR beta chains were listed as associated with cytomegalovirus. Linkage disequilibrium might explain the correlated functional status among segregating V segments, but an unknown experimental factor could not be excluded. In an earlier analysis of around 600 of the donors, most TCR beta V segments appeared in productive rearrangements about 90% or about 30% of the time, broadly matching IMGT annotations. Specific HLA alleles were associated with 15,000 to 20,000 TCR beta sequences at a false discovery rate of 0.05 in a later analysis. The only immune exposure information available for the cohort was CMV serostatus. Most CMV-associated TCR beta chains appeared to be HLA-restricted in a later analysis, and the HLA associations seemed to be driven largely by CMV exposure. Because HLA typing was missing for some donors at each locus, association tests included only the typed subset. The 87-base-pair reads could not distinguish some IMGT-functional V segments, including TRBV6-2 and TRBV6-3, so those segments were excluded. A later genetic analysis reported fewer N-insertions in productive TCRs among donors in an Asian-associated ancestry cluster than the roughly 700-donor mean. Around 16 rarely observed V segments, including chromosome 9 orphons, were excluded from the earlier analysis of some 590 of the donors because counts were too low. Across donors, most TCR sequences were observed very rarely, whereas some public TCRs were present in many individuals. Only TCR beta chains were sequenced in this cohort, and the absence of alpha or paired-chain data limited detectable features. Roughly uniform sequencing depth across donors was assumed in presence/absence analyses, although this assumption may not hold. An association between a missense DCLRE1C variant and V-gene and J-gene trimming of TCR beta chains was found in a later genetic analysis and replicated in an independent cohort. Strong co-occurrence of HLA alleles, especially DR and DQ, made assigning TCR associations to individual alleles difficult. The sequencing pipeline was judged likely to have produced a cluster of highly shared sequence variants as a technical artifact. The classifier was reported to diagnose cytomegalovirus status with high specificity and sensitivity in both the original and validation cohorts. It was suggested by the authors that the approach could potentially be generalized to other disease states and immunological phenotypes. In a later analysis, TCR association rates were found to vary across HLA loci, with the most associated TCRs seen for DRB1 alleles and the fewest for HLA-C alleles. A further reported finding was that TCR beta sequences accurately predicted the HLA-A and HLA-B alleles for most subjects in the first cohort. In vitro tests confirmed that three of the cytomegalovirus-associated TCR beta chains recognize cytomegalovirus antigens. A later analysis reported that several top co-occurrence clusters appeared linked to parvovirus B19, influenza, CMV and Epstein-Barr virus. A later analysis found that HLA-associated TCR beta chains were more clonally expanded and had lower generation probabilities than equally common non-associated chains.

The library was generated by the immunoSEQ multiplex PCR assay. A mixture of 60 forward primers for TCR Vbeta segments and 13 reverse primers for TCR Jbeta segments was used in the multiplex PCR. A multiplex PCR assay on genomic DNA amplified the CDR3 region of rearranged TCR beta genes. The amplified TCR beta libraries were sequenced on the Illumina HiSeq System as 87-base-pair reads. The authors' analysis ran thus. A later analysis counted tens of millions of unique TCR beta chains across the 600 to 850 repertoires, and around 9.9 million of these chains were shared by at least two donors. To remove PCR and sequencing errors, raw reads were error-corrected and collapsed into unique sequences using a nearest-neighbor algorithm that merged closely related sequences. V, D and J gene segments were assigned by aligning CDR3 sequences to IMGT reference sequences. For a sequence to be retained, a match of at least six nucleotides was required to both a V gene segment and a J gene segment. Rearrangements were classified as productive when the CDR3 lacked stop codons and remained in frame with V and J, and all other rearrangements were classified as non-productive. Following IMGT convention, CDR3 was defined as the stretch from the second conserved V-encoded cysteine up to the conserved J-encoded phenylalanine. The earlier analysis of about 560 of the donors excluded any sequence lacking an unambiguous match to a single V gene segment. An earlier analysis of fewer than 650 of the donors classified V segments as functional when productive rearrangements were above 56.7% and as segregating when the standard deviation between donors was above 5%. A statistical classification framework was built to diagnose cytomegalovirus status from the catalog of TCR beta chain sequences. In a later analysis, TCR nucleotide sequences were compared against IMGT/GENE-DB human TR gene sequences so that V and J genes could be assigned. In a later analysis, CDR3 sequences and most-parsimonious VDJ recombination scenarios were assigned using the TCRdist pipeline. A later analysis defined each TCR beta chain by its CDR3 amino acid sequence plus V-gene family, and excluded reads lacking a unique V-gene family. To address suspected cross-contamination and a sequencing artifact, a later analysis removed roughly 640 highly shared, low-generation-probability nucleotide sequences. For each public chain, a later analysis derived a clonal expansion index from normalized ranks of inferred template counts within each repertoire. In a later analysis, generation probabilities were computed using a VDJ recombination model fitted to out-of-frame rearrangements, and the results were checked against IGoR. In a later analysis, TCR-TCR, TCR-HLA and TCR-CMV co-occurrence was scored with hypergeometric tests, and a repertoire-size bias correction was applied to TCR pairs. A later analysis estimated false discovery rates by permuting HLA or CMV assignments 20 times. In a later analysis, co-occurring TCRs were grouped using DBSCAN, with TCRdist sequence similarity added in when clustering inside HLA-allele-positive subsets. Repertoires with fewer than 30,000 or more than 120,000 public chains, plus five repertoires with anomalous nucleotide sharing, were excluded from co-occurrence clustering. In its TCRdb copy, this immuneACCESS table keeps in-frame sequences only and misses some clones. Where compared with another copy, unresolved V genes explain less than half of these, and the others have no known cause. The V and J calls and clone size were taken over from that table, and D and trimming were inferred from the DNA. Across this sample there are about 130,000 clones, with roughly three fifths seen only once. The top ten constitute 2% to 3% of the sample.

The cohort was made up of several hundred healthy bone marrow donors. At the time of sampling, every cohort member was nominally healthy, though immune exposures that went unrecorded were likely present. The donor was CMV seronegative and was included in the group of over 300 seronegative cohort members. Each donor provided a peripheral blood sample, and peripheral blood mononuclear cells were used for TCR beta sequencing. The Qiagen DNeasy Blood Extraction Kit was used to extract genomic DNA from the blood cell samples. A remark on this clone: Its antigen remains unidentified. No clone much larger than this one lies a single base away; base qualities are absent. Other DNA variants within this sample encode the same CDR3.

CDR1 and CDR2 are read off the germline V gene as MGHRA and YSYEKL. The CDR3 contains 16 residues, cysteine and phenylalanine counted. Only the CDR3 portion is preserved as DNA: 48 bases, with reading frame beginning at the first base. The germline V end is reduced by 3 bases and the J end by 2 bases; junction bases left unmatched: 6. The source is a middle-aged woman in good health and CMV-seronegative. The chain is made from TRBV4-1 and TRBJ1-5; TRBD1 matches 8 bases in the middle. Input material: PBMCs. The bases read TGCGCCAGCAGCCAGGGTCAGACAGGGGGCAATCAGCCCCAGCATTTT. This translates into CASSQGQTGGNQPQHF.